This TCR beta chain came from a study of T cell changes during pregnancy in multiple sclerosis. Sequencing was performed with immunoSEQ multiplex PCR; in TCRdb, only in-frame clones are kept and a portion is missing. The data hold 25,000 to 30,000 clones, with roughly 87% observed a single time. The material sequenced was CD8+ T cells from peripheral blood mononuclear cells, taken in the second trimester of pregnancy. The TCR sequence derives from a female donor with multiple sclerosis, enrolled in a pregnancy study.

The CDR3 sequence: CASSLLGGGGNEQFF. The CDR3 DNA sequence: TGTGCCAGCAGCTTATTGGGCGGGGGGGGCAATGAGCAGTTCTTC. The rearrangement links TRBV7-6 to TRBJ2-1, with TRBD2 matching 9 bases. The CDR3 sequence is 15 residues long. Germline loops: CDR1 SGHVS, CDR2 FNYEAQ. With V trimmed by 2 bases and J by 6 bases, 5 bases remained unmatched.